This passage covers 25 T cell receptor beta chains from one sample sequenced in a study of T-cell reconstitution after alpha-beta-depleted transplantation in children. The TCRbeta library was prepared with unique molecular identifiers. TCRdb ran MiXCR on the PCR reads and lists one entry per CDR3 protein. The sample holds about 270,000 distinct CDR3 sequences, roughly 9.5% seen once. Here the sequenced sample was PBMCs from the stem cell graft donor, taken from the stem cell graft. These TCRs come from a human donor who donated a stem cell graft to a child with SCID.

This clonotype has only a few counts. The CDR3 DNA sequence: TGTGCCAGCAGCTTAGGGGACACGTCTTGGGAGACCCAGTACTTC. Residues: CASSLGDTSWETQYF. This chain uses TRBV7-8 with TRBJ2-5, with a weak D call TRBD1 (6 bases). V lost 1 base to trimming and J lost 5 bases, with 14 bases between them. This CDR3 region has 15 residues. Germline V CDR1 and CDR2: SGHVS, FQNEAQ.

This clonotype was observed at least ten times. The J gene is TRBJ1-2, the V gene TRBV5-1; TRBD1 is a possible D gene (5 bases). The V gene's germline CDR1 is SGHRS and CDR2 YFSETQ. There are 14 residues in the CDR3. Trimming took 2 bases from V and 4 from J, leaving 12 bases between them. CDR3 bases: TGCGCCAGCAGCTTTGGGGGATCGGGCTATGGCTACACCTTC. This translates into CASSFGGSGYGYTF. The complete variable domain, with remaining parts taken from reference TRBV5-1 and TRBJ1-2, reads KAGVTQTPRYLIKTRGQQVTLSCSPISGHRSVSWYQQTPGQGLQFLFEYFSETQRNKGNFPGRFSGRQFSNSRSEMNVSTLELGDSALYLCASSFGGSGYGYTFGSGTRLTVV.

This clonotype appeared a few times. This chain uses TRBV7-3 with TRBJ2-2; D is unresolved. Germline-derived CDR1 and CDR2 are SGHTA and FQGTGA. The CDR3 has 12 amino acids. V lost 5 bases, J lost 7 bases, and 8 bases lay in between. CDR3 in DNA: TGTGCCAGCAGCCGAAAGCGCGGGGAGCTGTTTTTT. Translating gives CASSRKRGELFF.

The rearrangement uses TRBV11-2 and TRBJ1-1, with TRBD1 identical over 9 bases. There are 13 residues in the CDR3. V dropped 5 bases and J dropped 10; count of bases not matched to a gene: 8. Germline CDR1 SGHAT, CDR2 FQNNGV. The CDR3 bases are TGTGCCAGCAGCCAAGGGACAGGGAATAGAGCTTTCTTT. Translation gives CASSQGTGNRAFF.

In this sample, this clonotype turned up a few times. The V and J genes are TRBV20-1 and TRBJ1-3, with D unresolved. This CDR3 has 13 residues. Germline V CDR1 and CDR2: DFQATT, SNEGSKA (reference sequence). V was clipped by 0 bases and J by 4 bases, with 7 bases between them. The CDR3 nucleotides read TGCAGTGCTAGAGATCCCAGGGGAAACACCATATATTTT. Amino acid sequence: CSARDPRGNTIYF.

In its sample, this clonotype was seen many times. This sequence joins TRBV5-4 and TRBJ2-7; maybe TRBD1 (6 bases). V lost 5 bases and J 0 bases, leaving 15 bases between the germline ends. There are 15 residues in the CDR3. Germline CDR1 and CDR2: SGHNT and YYREEE (reference sequence). The CDR3 loop reads CASSSGTLSSYEQYF. CDR3 DNA: TGTGCCAGCAGTTCCGGGACACTGAGCTCCTACGAGCAGTACTTC.

This clonotype has a handful of counts. The rearrangement joins TRBV12-3 or TRBV12-4 to TRBJ2-5; TRBD2 might be the D (6 bases). This CDR3 contains 15 residues. Trimming removed 5 bases at V and 9 bases at J, with 22 bases between. The CDR3 reads CASSTGLAFKSAQYF. CDR3 DNA: TGTGCCAGCAGTACGGGACTTGCTTTTAAGTCGGCCCAGTACTTC.

This clonotype was detected only a few times. V is TRBV5-1 and J is TRBJ1-2; D remains unclear. Trimming shortened V by 4 bases and J by 0 bases, and 13 bases separated the two germline ends. CDR1 is SGHRS and CDR2 is YFSETQ in the germline V gene. This CDR3 has 15 residues. CDR3 residues: CASSPEAYSNYGYTF. CDR3 DNA sequence: TGCGCCAGCAGCCCCGAAGCCTACTCTAACTATGGCTACACCTTC.

This clonotype was recorded many times. V and J are TRBV27 and TRBJ2-1; no definite D call. V dropped 2 bases and J dropped 9 bases, with 8 bases sitting between them. The germline gives CDR1 MNHEY, CDR2 SMNVEV (reference sequence). CDR3 length equals 12 residues. CDR3 in DNA: TGTGCCAGCAGTTTAATCCAGTCTGAGCAGTTCTTC. Its protein is CASSLIQSEQFF.

In its sample, this clonotype was seen a few times. The chain recombines TRBV5-1 with TRBJ1-2, with TRBD1 identical over 7 bases. Losses at the gene ends were 4 bases for V and 4 bases for J; bases not matched to a gene: 13. Germline CDR1 and CDR2: SGHRS and YFSETQ. This CDR3 is built from 16 residues. DNA of the CDR3: TGCGCCAGCAGCCAAGGTGGAACAGGGGTGAGCTATGGCTACACCTTC. Translation gives CASSQGGTGVSYGYTF.

In this sample, this clonotype turned up a few times. The rearrangement uses TRBV5-1 and TRBJ2-5; D possibly corresponds to TRBD2 (6 bases). The CDR3 runs 14 residues. V lost 5 bases and J 6 bases, leaving 17 bases between the germline ends. Per the germline V gene, CDR1 is SGHRS and CDR2 is YFSETQ. CDR3 DNA: TGCGCCAGCAGTAACACTCCGGGACTCAAGACCCAGTACTTC. This sequence encodes CASSNTPGLKTQYF.

This clonotype was seen more than once but under ten times. This chain uses TRBV29-1 with TRBJ2-1; D may be TRBD1 or TRBD2 (5 bases each). The CDR3 spans 11 residues. Germline CDR1 SQVTM, CDR2 ANQGSEA. Trimming took off 7 bases at V and 6 bases at J, with 10 bases between the two ends. The CDR3 nucleotides read TGCAGCGCCCGGGGCTTCAATGAGCAGTTCTTC. This translates into CSARGFNEQFF.

Only a few counts were recorded for this clonotype. This chain uses TRBV7-3 with TRBJ2-2; D unresolved. This CDR3 is 14 amino acids long. Per the germline V gene, CDR1 is SGHTA and CDR2 is FQGTGA. The V and J ends lost 5 bases and 1 base respectively, with 8 bases between them. The CDR3 reads CASSPDQNTGELFF. The CDR3 DNA sequence: TGTGCCAGCAGCCCGGACCAGAACACCGGGGAGCTGTTTTTT.

This clonotype is a singleton in its sample. This chain joins TRBV18 and TRBJ2-7, with D possibly being TRBD2 (5 bases). V gave up 3 bases and J gave up 4 bases, with 19 bases separating them. Germline values: CDR1 KGHSH, CDR2 LQKENI. The length of the CDR3 is 16 residues. Written as DNA, the CDR3 is TGTGCCAGCTCACCCTCGGAGCGGACTGGATTATACGAGCAGTACTTC. Translated: CASSPSERTGLYEQYF.

The chain couples TRBV19 to TRBJ1-1; D not certain. This CDR3 is 13 amino acids long. The germline gives CDR1 LNHDA, CDR2 SQIVND (reference sequence). With 3 bases removed from V and 8 bases from J, the gap between germline ends came to 13 bases. Here the CDR3 reads CASSMGFWTEAFF. CDR3 coding DNA: TGTGCCAGTAGTATGGGGTTTTGGACCGAAGCTTTCTTT.

This clonotype was recorded at least ten times. The V and J genes are TRBV5-1 and TRBJ2-1; 10 nucleotides align to TRBD1. Trimming cost V 0 bases and J 7 bases; bases outside gene matches: 7. Germline-derived CDR1 and CDR2 are SGHRS and YFSETQ. This CDR3 has 16 residues. CDR3 DNA: TGCGCCAGCAGCTTGGCCGGGACAGGGGCTAAGAATGAGCAGTTCTTC. It encodes CASSLAGTGAKNEQFF.

In this sample, this clonotype turned up many times. The CDR3 loop reads CSARRGLNTEAFF. The CDR3 nucleotides read TGCAGTGCTAGGAGGGGGTTGAACACTGAAGCTTTCTTT. This chain joins TRBV20-1 and TRBJ1-1; D may be TRBD1 (6 bases). The germline V and J ends were trimmed by 3 bases and 0 bases, with 8 bases remaining between them. Germline CDR1 reads DFQATT; CDR2 reads SNEGSKA (reference sequence). The CDR3 length is 13 residues.

V gene TRBV12-3 or TRBV12-4 combines with J gene TRBJ1-4, with 7 bases matching TRBD1. The trim removed 4 bases at V and 5 bases at J, leaving 4 bases unmatched. The CDR3 loop spans 14 amino acids. The CDR3 DNA reads as TGTGCCAGCAGTTCATCGACAGGGAATGAAAAACTGTTTTTT. Protein sequence: CASSSSTGNEKLFF.

This clonotype was seen a few times. The J gene is TRBJ2-1, the V gene TRBV18, with a weak D call TRBD2 (6 bases). V gave up 4 bases and J gave up 0 bases, with 13 bases separating them. The CDR3 consists of 16 residues. Germline V CDR1 and CDR2: KGHSH, LQKENI. CDR3 residues: CASSLSRESSYNEQFF. CDR3 coding DNA: TGTGCCAGCTCACTTTCCCGGGAGAGCTCCTACAATGAGCAGTTCTTC.

In this sample, this clonotype turned up a few times. The genes are TRBV5-1 and TRBJ1-5; 7 positions agree with TRBD1. In germline, CDR1 is SGHRS, CDR2 YFSETQ. The trim removed 0 bases at V and 3 bases at J, leaving 3 bases unmatched. The CDR3 consists of 15 residues. CDR3 amino acids: CASSLAGTDNQPQHF. The DNA of the CDR3 is TGCGCCAGCAGCTTGGCCGGGACAGACAATCAGCCCCAGCATTTT.

This clonotype showed up just a few times. This chain joins TRBV18 and TRBJ2-1; 10 bases agree with TRBD2. The J segment lost 9 bases and the V segment lost 6 bases, leaving 5 bases of the junction unmatched. The CDR3 runs to 13 residues. Germline-derived CDR1 and CDR2 are KGHSH and LQKENI. As DNA, the CDR3 is TGTGCCAGCTCTCTGGGGACTAGCGCTGAGCAGTTCTTC. Translated: CASSLGTSAEQFF.

The gene calls are TRBV6-6 and TRBJ1-2; D not resolved. The V and J ends lost 6 bases and 3 bases respectively, with 11 bases between them. CDR3 length: 13 residues. The germline V gene encodes CDR1 MNHNY and CDR2 SVGAGI (reference sequence). This CDR3 is CASSPTDYYGYTF. The DNA of the CDR3 is TGTGCCAGCAGCCCGACGGACTACTATGGCTACACCTTC.

To note about this clonotype: The junction departs from germline at one end; a sequencing error may be responsible. This chain uses TRBV12-3 or TRBV12-4 with TRBJ2-1; 16 bases fit TRBD2. This CDR3 comprises 18 residues. The CDR3 sequence: CASIDEGTSGGAYNEQFF. CDR3 nucleotides: TGTGCCAGCATAGATGAGGGGACTAGCGGGGGGGCCTATAATGAGCAGTTCTTC.

Ten or more counts support this clonotype. This chain links TRBV20-1 with TRBJ2-7; D gene uncertain. The CDR3 sequence is 15 residues long. The germline gives CDR1 DFQATT, CDR2 SNEGSKA (reference sequence). The V end was cut by 0 bases, the J end by 3 bases, with 15 bases between. Here the CDR3 DNA reads TGCAGTGCTAGAGAGGCGGCAGGTCTAAACTACGAGCAGTACTTC. This translates into CSAREAAGLNYEQYF.

This clonotype was counted between two and nine times. The chain recombines TRBV7-9 with TRBJ2-7; D may correspond to TRBD1 or TRBD2 (5 bases each). V shed 6 bases and J shed 2 bases, with 14 bases lying between them. This CDR3 has 14 residues. CDR1 SEHNR and CDR2 FQNEAQ come from the germline V gene (reference sequence). The CDR3 region is CASSPPGPTYEQYF. In nucleotides, the CDR3 is TGTGCCAGCAGTCCTCCGGGACCGACCTACGAGCAGTACTTC.